This T cell receptor beta chain was retrieved from a study of T cells in Graves' hyperthyroidism and ophthalmopathy. Amplification of TCR beta CDR3 regions was performed using RNA transcripts as template. During a first-round RT-PCR of the TCR CDR3, the HTBI primer set was used. TCRdb reprocessed the multiplex PCR reads with MiXCR, giving one entry per CDR3 protein. The sample has 600,000 to 650,000 distinct CDR3 sequences, roughly 17% seen once. Ten or more counts support this clonotype. The length of the CDR3 is 15 residues. The ends lost 4 bases at V and 5 bases at J; junction bases unmatched: 8. This sequence joins TRBV12-3 or TRBV12-4 and TRBJ2-1; 7 bases line up with TRBD2. Sequenced sample: blood. This receptor was obtained from a woman aged 30 to 39 with Graves' hyperthyroidism. The CDR3 DNA is TGTGCCAGCAGTTCAACTAGCGATCCAGACAATGAGCAGTTCTTC. Protein sequence: CASSSTSDPDNEQFF.